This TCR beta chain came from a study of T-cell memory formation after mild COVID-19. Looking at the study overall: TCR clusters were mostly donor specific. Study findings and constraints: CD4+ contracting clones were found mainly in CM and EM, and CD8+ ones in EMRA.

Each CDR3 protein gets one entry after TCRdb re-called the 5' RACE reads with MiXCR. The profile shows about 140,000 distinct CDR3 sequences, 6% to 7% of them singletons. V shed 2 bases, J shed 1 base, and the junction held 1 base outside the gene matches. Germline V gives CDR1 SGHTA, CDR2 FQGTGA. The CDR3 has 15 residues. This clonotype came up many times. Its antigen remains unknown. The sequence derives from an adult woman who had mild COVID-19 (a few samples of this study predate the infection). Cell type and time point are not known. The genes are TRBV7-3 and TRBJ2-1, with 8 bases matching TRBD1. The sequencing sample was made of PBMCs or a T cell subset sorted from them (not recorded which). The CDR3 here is CASSLDRGSYNEQFF. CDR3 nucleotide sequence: TGTGCCAGCAGCTTAGACAGGGGATCCTACAATGAGCAGTTCTTC.